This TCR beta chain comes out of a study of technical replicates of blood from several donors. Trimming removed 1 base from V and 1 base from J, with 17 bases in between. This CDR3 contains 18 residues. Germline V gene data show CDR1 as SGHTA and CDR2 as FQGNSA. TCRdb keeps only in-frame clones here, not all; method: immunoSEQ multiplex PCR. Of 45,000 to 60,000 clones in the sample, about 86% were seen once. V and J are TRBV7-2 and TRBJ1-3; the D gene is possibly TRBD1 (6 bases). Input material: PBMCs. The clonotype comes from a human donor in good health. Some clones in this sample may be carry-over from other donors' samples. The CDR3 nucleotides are TGTGCCAGCAGCTTAGAAAGCATGGCAGGGGCTTCTGGAAACACCATATATTTT. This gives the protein CASSLESMAGASGNTIYF.